The text below deals with one T cell receptor (beta chain). No antigen is known for it. V trimming: 1 base; J trimming: 8 bases; junction bases outside the gene matches: 8. CDR1 is LGHNT and CDR2 is FRNRAP in the germline V gene. The CDR3 length is 16 residues. Both 60 Vbeta primers and 13 Jbeta primers went into the PCR. Generated by immunoSEQ multiplex PCR, the TCRdb table keeps only in-frame clones and is missing some. The data contain about 110,000 clones, about 81% of them seen just once; the ten biggest clones take up around 2.7%. The entry originates in a study of cytomegalovirus exposure and HLA in healthy donors. The study, taken as a whole, reports: Reported performance of the classifier showed diagnosis of cytomegalovirus status with high specificity and sensitivity.

The material sequenced was PBMCs. This clonotype originated in a male donor in good health and CMV-seropositive. The J gene is TRBJ2-1, the V gene TRBV12-5, with 10 bases that match TRBD2. CDR3: CASGLEPLAGRYEQFF. DNA for the CDR3: TGTGCTAGTGGTTTGGAGCCACTAGCGGGACGTTATGAGCAGTTCTTC.